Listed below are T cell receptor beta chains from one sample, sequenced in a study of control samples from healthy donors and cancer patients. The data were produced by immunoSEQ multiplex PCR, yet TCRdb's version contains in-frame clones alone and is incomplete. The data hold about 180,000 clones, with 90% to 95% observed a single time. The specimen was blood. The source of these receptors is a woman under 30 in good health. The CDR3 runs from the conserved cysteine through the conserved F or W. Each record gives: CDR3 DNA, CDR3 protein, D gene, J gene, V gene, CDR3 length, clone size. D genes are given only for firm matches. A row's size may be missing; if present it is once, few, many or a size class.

CDR3 DNA: TGTGCCATTCTCCGGGGTAGAGGGTTCTCGAACTCTGAAGCTTTCTTT
CDR3 protein: CAILRGRGFSNSEAFF
D gene: NA
J gene: TRBJ1-1
V gene: TRBV27
CDR3 length: 16
clone size: NA

CDR3 DNA: TGTGCCAGCACCCGGGGGATGGGGACTTACTATGGCTACACCTTC
CDR3 protein: CASTRGMGTYYGYTF
D gene: NA
J gene: TRBJ1-2
V gene: TRBV6-5
CDR3 length: 15
clone size: NA

CDR3 DNA: TGTGCCAGCAGTTACCCCCTCGGGGTTTACAATGAGCAGTTCTTC
CDR3 protein: CASSYPLGVYNEQFF
D gene: NA
J gene: TRBJ2-1
V gene: TRBV6-2/TRBV6-3
CDR3 length: 15
clone size: once

CDR3 DNA: TGTGCCAGCAGCTTGTACAGGGGCGATGAGCAGTTCTTC
CDR3 protein: CASSLYRGDEQFF
D gene: TRBD1
J gene: TRBJ2-1
V gene: TRBV11-3
CDR3 length: 13
clone size: NA

CDR3 DNA: TGTGCCAGCACCATGGGAGGCAGGGTAGATGAAAAACTGTTTTTT
CDR3 protein: CASTMGGRVDEKLFF
D gene: NA
J gene: TRBJ1-4
V gene: TRBV5-5
CDR3 length: 15
clone size: NA

CDR3 DNA: TGTGCCAGTACTTTGAGGGGAGAAAAACTGTTTTTT
CDR3 protein: CASTLRGEKLFF
D gene: NA
J gene: TRBJ1-4
V gene: TRBV19
CDR3 length: 12
clone size: NA

CDR3 DNA: TGTGCCAGCAGTTACAATGCGTTCTACGGGGACAATGAGCAGTTCTTC
CDR3 protein: CASSYNAFYGDNEQFF
D gene: NA
J gene: TRBJ2-1
V gene: TRBV6-5
CDR3 length: 16
clone size: NA

CDR3 DNA: TGTGCCAGCAGTATTGACAGGGCTGAGACCCAGTACTTC
CDR3 protein: CASSIDRAETQYF
D gene: TRBD1
J gene: TRBJ2-5
V gene: TRBV6-2/TRBV6-3
CDR3 length: 13
clone size: NA

CDR3 DNA: TGTGCCATCAGTGACGTGGGGGGAACTAATGAAAAACTGTTTTTT
CDR3 protein: CAISDVGGTNEKLFF
D gene: NA
J gene: TRBJ1-4
V gene: TRBV10-3
CDR3 length: 15
clone size: NA

CDR3 DNA: TGTGCCAGCAGCGGCAACAGGGCGGGCAATGAGCAGTTCTTC
CDR3 protein: CASSGNRAGNEQFF
D gene: NA
J gene: TRBJ2-1
V gene: TRBV9
CDR3 length: 14
clone size: NA

CDR3 DNA: TGTGCCAGCAGAGTAGGGGTTAGCTCCTATAATTCACCCCTCCACTTT
CDR3 protein: CASRVGVSSYNSPLHF
D gene: NA
J gene: TRBJ1-6
V gene: TRBV13
CDR3 length: 16
clone size: NA

CDR3 DNA: TGCGCCAGCAGCTCTTCCGGGACAGCGAACAATGAGCAGTTCTTC
CDR3 protein: CASSSSGTANNEQFF
D gene: TRBD1
J gene: TRBJ2-1
V gene: TRBV5-1
CDR3 length: 15
clone size: NA

CDR3 DNA: TGTGCCAGCAGCCTCTCCCTTACCGGGGGGGGAACCGATCAAGAGACCCAGTACTTC
CDR3 protein: CASSLSLTGGGTDQETQYF
D gene: TRBD2
J gene: TRBJ2-5
V gene: TRBV6-2/TRBV6-3
CDR3 length: 19
clone size: NA

CDR3 DNA: TGTGCCAGCAGTTCTTGGACAGGGTTGAACACTGAAGCTTTCTTT
CDR3 protein: CASSSWTGLNTEAFF
D gene: TRBD1
J gene: TRBJ1-1
V gene: TRBV27
CDR3 length: 15
clone size: NA

CDR3 DNA: TGTGCCAGCAGCTACAGGGACACTGAAGCTTTCTTT
CDR3 protein: CASSYRDTEAFF
D gene: NA
J gene: TRBJ1-1
V gene: TRBV5-6
CDR3 length: 12
clone size: NA

CDR3 DNA: TGCGCCAGCAGCCAATATGGGCCCCAAGGAGAGCAGTACTTC
CDR3 protein: CASSQYGPQGEQYF
D gene: NA
J gene: TRBJ2-7
V gene: TRBV4-3
CDR3 length: 14
clone size: NA

CDR3 DNA: TGTGCCAGCAGCGTTGCTAGCGGGAGGGTGGAGACCCAGTACTTC
CDR3 protein: CASSVASGRVETQYF
D gene: TRBD2
J gene: TRBJ2-5
V gene: TRBV9
CDR3 length: 15
clone size: NA

CDR3 DNA: TGTGCCAGCAGTCTGAGGGTTAACACTGAAGCTTTCTTT
CDR3 protein: CASSLRVNTEAFF
D gene: NA
J gene: TRBJ1-1
V gene: TRBV28
CDR3 length: 13
clone size: NA

CDR3 DNA: TGTGCCAGCAGTGGACAGGGGGAGGAGACCCAGTACTTC
CDR3 protein: CASSGQGEETQYF
D gene: TRBD1
J gene: TRBJ2-5
V gene: TRBV11-3
CDR3 length: 13
clone size: NA

CDR3 DNA: TGTGCCAGCAGAACAGAAGTTAACTATGGCTACACCTTC
CDR3 protein: CASRTEVNYGYTF
D gene: NA
J gene: TRBJ1-2
V gene: TRBV2
CDR3 length: 13
clone size: NA

CDR3 DNA: TGTGCCAGCAGTTACTTTACTCCGGGGGCCGGGGAGCTGTTTTTT
CDR3 protein: CASSYFTPGAGELFF
D gene: NA
J gene: TRBJ2-2
V gene: TRBV6-2/TRBV6-3
CDR3 length: 15
clone size: NA

CDR3 DNA: TGTGCCAGCAGTTACCTGGGAGCTGGAAACACCATATATTTT
CDR3 protein: CASSYLGAGNTIYF
D gene: NA
J gene: TRBJ1-3
V gene: TRBV6-5
CDR3 length: 14
clone size: NA

CDR3 DNA: TGTGCCAGCGCTCTGGCGGGAGTCTACGAGCAGTACTTC
CDR3 protein: CASALAGVYEQYF
D gene: TRBD2
J gene: TRBJ2-7
V gene: TRBV5-4
CDR3 length: 13
clone size: NA

CDR3 DNA: TGTGCCAGCAGCTTGGGGCTTAACGGGGGGGGAGAGACCCAGTACTTC
CDR3 protein: CASSLGLNGGGETQYF
D gene: TRBD2
J gene: TRBJ2-5
V gene: TRBV5-4
CDR3 length: 16
clone size: NA

CDR3 DNA: TGCGCCAGCAGCCAACCACTAGACGGATCAACCCCGAACACCGGGGAGCTGTTTTTT
CDR3 protein: CASSQPLDGSTPNTGELFF
D gene: NA
J gene: TRBJ2-2
V gene: TRBV4-3
CDR3 length: 19
clone size: few

CDR3 DNA: TGTGCCAGCAGCTCGAGACAGGGGATCAATGAGCAGTTCTTC
CDR3 protein: CASSSRQGINEQFF
D gene: TRBD1
J gene: TRBJ2-1
V gene: TRBV11-3
CDR3 length: 14
clone size: NA

CDR3 DNA: TGTGCCAGTCAGGGGGAGGCTCAGCCCCAGCATTTT
CDR3 protein: CASQGEAQPQHF
D gene: TRBD1
J gene: TRBJ1-5
V gene: TRBV28
CDR3 length: 12
clone size: NA

CDR3 DNA: TGTGCCAGCAGCGCCATTGAGGGCAGGAACAATGAGCAGTTCTTC
CDR3 protein: CASSAIEGRNNEQFF
D gene: NA
J gene: TRBJ2-1
V gene: TRBV11-2
CDR3 length: 15
clone size: NA

CDR3 DNA: TGTGCCAGCAGTTTAGGGCGGTCCCTCTACGAGCAGTACTTC
CDR3 protein: CASSLGRSLYEQYF
D gene: NA
J gene: TRBJ2-7
V gene: TRBV28
CDR3 length: 14
clone size: NA

CDR3 DNA: TGTGCCAGCAGTTACGGTCGGGGGACTGAAGCTTTCTTT
CDR3 protein: CASSYGRGTEAFF
D gene: NA
J gene: TRBJ1-1
V gene: TRBV6-5
CDR3 length: 13
clone size: NA

CDR3 DNA: TGTGCCAGCAGCTCCATCAGGGCTCAAGAGACCCAGTACTTC
CDR3 protein: CASSSIRAQETQYF
D gene: NA
J gene: TRBJ2-5
V gene: TRBV5-6
CDR3 length: 14
clone size: NA